The clone carrying this T cell receptor (beta chain) was detected once. Its antigen is unknown. At one end, the junction sequence differs from germline, possibly due to a read error. This record belongs to a study of tumor-infiltrating lymphocytes in primary liver carcinoma. Study background: Subjects consisted of male and female patients aged 30 to 69 years.

Germline DNA was also extracted, with blood RNA taken from unsorted whole blood. A constant-region primer primed TCR beta cDNA synthesis from 400 to 550 ng of total RNA. Libraries covering TCR beta were generated through three nested multiplex PCR rounds (using a slightly modified ARM-PCR). Use of TRBV1-TRBV30 forward primers with a C-beta reverse primer characterized the first two PCR rounds, which lasted about 10 cycles each. TCRdb re-derived calls from the multiplex PCR reads in MiXCR, one entry per CDR3 protein. Of fewer than 350,000 distinct CDR3 sequences listed, 65% are singletons. The CDR3 covers 12 residues. Regarding the study as a whole: Tumor top-250-clone fraction significantly exceeded that of blood (p = 0.039). Comparison of CD4+ and CD8+ repertoires was precluded by bulk unsorted samples.

This TCR was recovered from a man in his forties with primary liver carcinoma and hepatitis B virus infection. Sequencing was performed on peripheral blood. The V gene is TRBV12-3 or TRBV12-4, the J gene TRBJ2-7; D unclear. CDR3 nucleotides: TGTGCCATCAGTTTACGGTTTGTCGAGCAGTACTTC. Translation gives CAISLRFVEQYF.